Described below is a single T cell receptor beta chain sequence and its context. Trimming took off 5 bases at V and 5 bases at J, with 19 bases between the two ends. The CDR3 is made up of 17 amino acids. Assay: immunoSEQ multiplex PCR; the TCRdb copy retains only in-frame clones and omits some. The top ten clones hold roughly 0.02% of a sample with around 340,000 clones, about 95% of them seen once. The record originates from a study of shared T cell receptors in the human thymus. V and J are TRBV23-1 and TRBJ2-6; D not certain. TRBV23-1 is designated an ORF whose function remains uncertain. The origin of this receptor is a human donor. Sample: thymocytes. The CDR3: CASSYRTQQSRANVLTF. The CDR3 DNA follows: TGCGCCAGCAGTTACCGTACGCAACAAAGTCGGGCCAACGTCCTGACTTTC.